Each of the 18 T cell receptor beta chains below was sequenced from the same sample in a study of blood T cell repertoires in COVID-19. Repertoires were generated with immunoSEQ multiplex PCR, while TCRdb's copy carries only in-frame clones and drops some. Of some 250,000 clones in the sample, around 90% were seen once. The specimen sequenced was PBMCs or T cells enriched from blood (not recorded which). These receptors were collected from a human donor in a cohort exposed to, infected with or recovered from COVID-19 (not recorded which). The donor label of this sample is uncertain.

The CDR3 sequence is CASSQIRGYEQYF. The CDR3 nucleotides are TGTGCCAGCAGTCAGATCAGGGGATACGAGCAGTACTTC. J is TRBJ2-7 and V is TRBV6-5; D perhaps matches TRBD1 (6 bases). Germline V gene data show CDR1 as MNHEY and CDR2 as SVGAGI. Deletions cut 5 bases from V and 4 bases from J, with 12 bases between. The CDR3 covers 13 residues.

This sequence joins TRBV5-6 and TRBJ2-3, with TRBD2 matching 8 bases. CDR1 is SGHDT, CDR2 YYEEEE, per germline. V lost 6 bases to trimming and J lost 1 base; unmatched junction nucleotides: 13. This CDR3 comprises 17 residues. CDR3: CASNLKRGPRRTDTQYF. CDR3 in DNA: TGTGCCAGCAATTTAAAGCGGGGGCCCCGTCGCACAGATACGCAGTATTTT.

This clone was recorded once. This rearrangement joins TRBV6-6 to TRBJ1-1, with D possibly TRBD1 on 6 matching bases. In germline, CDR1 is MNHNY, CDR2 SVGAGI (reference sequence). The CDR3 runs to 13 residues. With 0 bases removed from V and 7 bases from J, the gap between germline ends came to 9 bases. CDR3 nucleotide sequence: TGTGCCAGCAGTTACTCTGAGGGGGTTGAAGCTTTCTTT. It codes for CASSYSEGVEAFF.

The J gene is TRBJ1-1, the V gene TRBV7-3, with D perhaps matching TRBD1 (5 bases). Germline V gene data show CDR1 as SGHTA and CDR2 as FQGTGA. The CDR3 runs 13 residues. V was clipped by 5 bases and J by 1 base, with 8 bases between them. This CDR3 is CASSPTGNTEAFF. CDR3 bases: TGTGCCAGCAGCCCCACAGGGAACACTGAAGCTTTCTTT.

The CDR3 here is CASSEPGQSDTQYF. The DNA for the CDR3 is TGCGCCAGCAGTGAGCCCGGACAGTCAGATACGCAGTATTTT. The chain carries TRBV10-2 and TRBJ2-3, with D possibly being TRBD1 (6 bases). The CDR3 spans 14 residues. Trimming left V 2 bases short and J 4 bases short, with 10 bases between. The germline V gene has CDR1 WSHSY and CDR2 SAAADI.

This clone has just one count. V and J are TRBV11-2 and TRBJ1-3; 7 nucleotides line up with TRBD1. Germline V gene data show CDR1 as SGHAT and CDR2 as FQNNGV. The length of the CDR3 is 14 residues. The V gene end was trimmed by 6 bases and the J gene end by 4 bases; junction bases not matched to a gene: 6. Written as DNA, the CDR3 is TGTGCCAGCAGAGTGACAGGGTCGGGAAACACCATATATTTT. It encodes CASRVTGSGNTIYF.

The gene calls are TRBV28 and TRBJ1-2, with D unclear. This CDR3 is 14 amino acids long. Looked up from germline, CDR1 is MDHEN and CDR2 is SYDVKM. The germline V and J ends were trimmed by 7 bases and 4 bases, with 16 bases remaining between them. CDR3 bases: TGTGCCAGCACCGTACGGGGTCGCTTCTATGGCTACACCTTC. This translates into CASTVRGRFYGYTF.

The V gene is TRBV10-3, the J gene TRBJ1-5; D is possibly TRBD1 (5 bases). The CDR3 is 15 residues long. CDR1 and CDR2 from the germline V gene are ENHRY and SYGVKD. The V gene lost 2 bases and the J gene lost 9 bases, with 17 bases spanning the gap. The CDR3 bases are TGTGCCATCAGTGAGGGCGGCGGGACCCTCGGGCCCCAGCATTTT. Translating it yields CAISEGGGTLGPQHF.

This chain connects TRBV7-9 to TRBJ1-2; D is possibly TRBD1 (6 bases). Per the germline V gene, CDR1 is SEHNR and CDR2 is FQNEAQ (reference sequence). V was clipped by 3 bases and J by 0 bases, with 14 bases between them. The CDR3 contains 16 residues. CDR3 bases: TGTGCCAGCAGCTTGTACAGGGCACGAGCTAACTATGGCTACACCTTC. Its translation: CASSLYRARANYGYTF.

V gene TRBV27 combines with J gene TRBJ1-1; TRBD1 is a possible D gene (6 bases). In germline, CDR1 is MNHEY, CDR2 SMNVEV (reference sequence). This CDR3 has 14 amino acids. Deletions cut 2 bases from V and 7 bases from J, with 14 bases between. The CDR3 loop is CASSLGRGIVEAFF. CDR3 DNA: TGTGCCAGCAGTTTAGGCAGGGGTATTGTTGAAGCTTTCTTT.

The CDR3 here is CASSPTGLNEKLFF. Written as DNA, the CDR3 is TGTGCCAGCAGCCCGACAGGGTTGAATGAAAAACTGTTTTTT. The chain uses TRBV14 and TRBJ1-4; 7 bases are a match to TRBD1. Per germline, CDR1 SGHDN and CDR2 FVKESK. CDR3 size: 14 residues. V shed 4 bases and J 5 bases; nucleotides not matched to a gene: 4.

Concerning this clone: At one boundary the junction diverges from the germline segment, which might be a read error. The CDR3 sequence: CSVEANEGRAF. The DNA for the CDR3 is TGCAGCGTTGAAGCTAACGAGGGAAGGGCCTTC. The chain is built from TRBV29-1 and TRBJ1-2; D gene ambiguous. The CDR3 is 11 amino acids. Germline values: CDR1 SQVTM, CDR2 ANQGSEA.

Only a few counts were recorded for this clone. The CDR3 region has the DNA TGTGCCAGCAGCCTAGAACAGGGTAATCAGCCCCAGCATTTT. Protein sequence: CASSLEQGNQPQHF. The V and J genes are TRBV2 and TRBJ1-5, with D possibly matching TRBD1 (6 bases). Trimming left V 6 bases short and J 4 bases short, with 13 bases between. CDR1 and CDR2 from the germline V gene are SNHLY and FYNNEI. This CDR3 region has 14 residues.

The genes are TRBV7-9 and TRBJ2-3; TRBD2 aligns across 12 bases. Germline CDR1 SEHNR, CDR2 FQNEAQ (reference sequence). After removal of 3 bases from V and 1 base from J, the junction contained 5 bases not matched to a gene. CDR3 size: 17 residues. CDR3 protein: CASSFAGLAGGTDTQYF. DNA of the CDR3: TGTGCCAGCAGCTTTGCGGGACTAGCGGGTGGCACAGATACGCAGTATTTT.

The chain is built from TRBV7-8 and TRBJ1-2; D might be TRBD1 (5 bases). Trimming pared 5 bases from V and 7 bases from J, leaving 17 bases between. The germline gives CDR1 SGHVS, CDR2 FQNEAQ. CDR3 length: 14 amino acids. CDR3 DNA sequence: TGTGCCAGCAGCGCCGGGGGTTCACTACGTGGCTACACCTTC. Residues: CASSAGGSLRGYTF.

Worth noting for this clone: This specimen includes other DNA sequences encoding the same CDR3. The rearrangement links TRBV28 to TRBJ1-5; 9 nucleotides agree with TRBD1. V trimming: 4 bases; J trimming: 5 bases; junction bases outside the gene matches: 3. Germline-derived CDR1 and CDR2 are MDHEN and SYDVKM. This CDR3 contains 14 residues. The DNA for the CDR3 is TGTGCCAGCAGTTCGGGACAGGGAGATCAGCCCCAGCATTTT. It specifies CASSSGQGDQPQHF.

Here the CDR3 DNA reads TGTGCCTGGGTGAGGGGGCGCGGCGCTGAAGCTTTCTTT. Residues: CAWVRGRGAEAFF. The V and J genes are TRBV30 and TRBJ1-1, with 7 nucleotides matching TRBD1. The germline V gene encodes CDR1 GTSNPN and CDR2 SVGIG (reference sequence). The CDR3 sequence is 13 residues long. Germline trimming cut 5 bases from V and 6 bases from J; bases unmatched to any gene: 9.

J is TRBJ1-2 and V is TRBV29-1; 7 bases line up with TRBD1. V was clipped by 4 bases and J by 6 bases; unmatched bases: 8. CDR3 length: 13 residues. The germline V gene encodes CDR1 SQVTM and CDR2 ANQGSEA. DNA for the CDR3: TGCAGCGTTGTGGAAGGGACAGTGAATGGCTACACCTTC. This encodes CSVVEGTVNGYTF.